The present T cell receptor (beta chain) was sequenced within a study of shared clonotypes between healthy human individuals. Points from the study as a whole: There were few donors, and this limited the genetic and exposure-history diversity represented. Sharing across four donors was highest in naive CD4 (around 5%) and lowest in memory CD8 (roughly 0.4%). Blood was the only sampled material, and tissue repertoires likely differ.

This CDR3 is 15 amino acids long. With 1 base clipped from V and 7 bases from J, the junction kept 7 bases outside the gene matches. Germline V lookup: CDR1 MNHEY, CDR2 SVGAGI. Sequencing used immunoSEQ multiplex PCR; TCRdb keeps in-frame clones, though not all of them. This table holds 1.5 million to 2.5 million clones, less than 95% found once. Details on this clone: Its target is not known.

Positive CCR7 selection of CD45RO-negative cells yielded the naive CD8 cells, and terminally differentiated effector memory CD45RA+ cells were excluded. Donors were healthy HIV-negative adults without recently reported acute infections or vaccinations. Sequencing was performed on naive CD8+ T cells sorted from blood. This receptor was obtained from a man aged 18 to 29 in good health. This chain links TRBV6-5 with TRBJ2-7; TRBD1 aligns across 10 bases. The CDR3 nucleotides are TGTGCCAGCAGTTACTACGGGACAGGGGCGGGGGAGCAGTACTTC. Its protein is CASSYYGTGAGEQYF.